This T cell receptor (beta chain) was profiled in a study of OX40 agonist ivuxolimab in advanced cancers. Looking at the study overall: Ivuxolimab, an agonist antibody against OX40 (CD134), was given to patients.

Here immunoSEQ multiplex PCR was the method, and the copy in TCRdb shows in-frame clones only, minus some. The repertoire holds around 89,000 clones, with approximately 90% as singletons. Peripheral blood came from all dose cohorts at three timepoints. The sequences come from CD4+ or CD8+ T cells sorted from blood, collected in a trial of the OX40 agonist ivuxolimab. The receptor's source is an adult with an advanced solid tumor such as melanoma, head and neck, liver or kidney cancer.

As DNA, the CDR3 is TGTGCCAGCAGTTACCTATCTGATTCACCCCTCCACTTT. Translation: CASSYLSDSPLHF. The chain carries TRBV6-5 and TRBJ1-6; no definite D call. V was shortened by 2 bases and J by 8 bases, with 7 bases between the two germline ends. Germline V gene lookup returns CDR1 MNHEY and CDR2 SVGAGI. This CDR3 region has 13 residues.